The 29 T cell receptor beta chains listed next were all sequenced from one sample in a study of T cells in Graves' hyperthyroidism and ophthalmopathy. RNA transcripts were the template for amplifying TCR beta CDR3 regions. Using the HTBI primer set, a first-round RT-PCR was run on the TCR CDR3. MiXCR, run by TCRdb on the multiplex PCR reads, gives a single entry per CDR3 protein. The data show 550,000 to 600,000 distinct CDR3 sequences, 14% seen once. Sequenced material: blood. Receptors were obtained from a woman between 18 and 29 years old with Graves' ophthalmopathy.

This clonotype was observed many times. The rearrangement uses TRBV30 and TRBJ2-7; perhaps TRBD2 as D (5 bases). Between the trimmed V and J ends, which lost 4 bases and 3 bases, there was a span of 13 bases. This CDR3 has 13 amino acids. Germline V gives CDR1 GTSNPN, CDR2 SVGIG (reference sequence). CDR3 sequence (DNA): TGTGCCTGGACTTGGAGGACCGACTACGAGCAGTACTTC. This gives the protein CAWTWRTDYEQYF. Based on the CDR3 plus reference TRBV30 and TRBJ2-7, the full variable domain is SQTIHQWPATLVQPVGSPLSLECTVEGTSNPNLYWYRQAAGRGLQLLFYSVGIGQISSEVPQNLSASRPQDRQFILSSKKLLLSDSGFYLCAWTWRTDYEQYFGPGTRLTVT.

This clonotype has a count of ten or more. The chain couples TRBV6-9 to TRBJ2-7, with D possibly TRBD1 on 5 matching bases. CDR3 length equals 16 residues. Deletions cut 6 bases from V and 1 base from J, with 19 bases between. The V gene's germline CDR1 is MNHGY and CDR2 SVAAGI. CDR3 in amino acids: CASSIPRTKSSYEQYF. CDR3 in DNA: TGTGCCAGCAGCATACCTCGGACAAAAAGTTCCTACGAGCAGTACTTC.

This clonotype was detected a few times. The CDR3: CSARERTSGDTDTQYF. The CDR3 nucleotides are TGCAGTGCTAGAGAGCGGACTAGCGGTGACACAGATACGCAGTATTTT. V usage is TRBV20-1 and J usage is TRBJ2-3, with 10 nucleotides matching TRBD2. The V gene end was trimmed by 0 bases and the J gene end by 2 bases; junction bases not matched to a gene: 5. The CDR3 loop spans 16 amino acids. Germline V gene data show CDR1 as DFQATT and CDR2 as SNEGSKA (reference sequence).

This clonotype was observed at least ten times. This chain links TRBV7-9 with TRBJ2-7; the D gene is possibly TRBD2 (6 bases). With 2 bases removed from V and 3 bases from J, the gap between germline ends came to 11 bases. This CDR3 is 14 amino acids long. CDR1 and CDR2 from the germline V gene are SEHNR and FQNEAQ (reference sequence). The CDR3 loop reads CASSLWDLHYEQYF. The DNA of the CDR3 is TGTGCCAGCAGCTTATGGGACTTGCACTACGAGCAGTACTTC.

This clonotype was seen ten or more times. The chain combines TRBV7-2 with TRBJ2-2; 7 positions agree with TRBD2. CDR3 length equals 16 residues. Germline V gene data show CDR1 as SGHTA and CDR2 as FQGNSA. V shed 2 bases and J 6 bases; nucleotides not matched to a gene: 9. The chain's CDR3 is CASSLLAGAVSGELFF. The CDR3 nucleotides are TGTGCCAGCAGCTTATTGGCGGGAGCAGTGTCCGGGGAGCTGTTTTTT.

This clonotype was detected only a few times. This chain connects TRBV3-1 to TRBJ2-1; 11 nucleotides agree with TRBD2. Unmatched junction bases numbered 9, after V lost 0 bases and J lost 8 bases. From germline, CDR1 is LGHDT and CDR2 YNNKEL (reference sequence). The CDR3 covers 17 residues. The CDR3 DNA reads as TGTGCCAGCAGCCAAGATCGTGGTACTAGCGGGAGCGATGAGCAGTTCTTC. Its protein product is CASSQDRGTSGSDEQFF.

This clonotype has just a few counts. This sequence may be a read error, since a much larger clone differs from it by one base. The chain employs TRBV28 and TRBJ1-2, with D unclear. Trimming cost V 2 bases and J 4 bases, with 5 bases left between them. Germline CDR1 reads MDHEN; CDR2 reads SYDVKM. The CDR3 length is 12 residues. Here the CDR3 reads CASSLLSYGYTF. The DNA for the CDR3 is TGTGCCAGCAGTTTACTCTCCTATGGCTACACCTTC.

This clonotype was seen at least ten times. The rearrangement links TRBV11-2 to TRBJ1-1; 7 bases agree with TRBD1. The CDR3 runs 16 residues. The trim removed 4 bases at V and 8 bases at J, leaving 16 bases unmatched. The germline V gene encodes CDR1 SGHAT and CDR2 FQNNGV. The CDR3 is CASSSSFLGQQSEAFF. In DNA, the CDR3 is TGTGCCAGCAGCTCGTCCTTTTTGGGACAGCAGTCCGAAGCTTTCTTT.

This clonotype showed up just a few times. The rearrangement joins TRBV2 to TRBJ1-2, with D hard to call. Per germline, CDR1 SNHLY and CDR2 FYNNEI. This CDR3 comprises 12 residues. V lost 6 bases, J lost 5 bases, and 10 bases lay in between. CDR3 sequence reads: CASRAELYGYTF. For the CDR3, the DNA is TGTGCCAGCAGGGCGGAGTTGTATGGCTACACCTTC. The full variable domain, with the rest looked up from reference TRBV2 and TRBJ1-2, is EPEVTQTPSHQVTQMGQEVILRCVPISNHLYFYWYRQILGQKVEFLVSFYNNEISEKSEIFDDQFSVERPDGSNFTLKIRSTKLEDSAMYFCASRAELYGYTFGSGTRLTVV.

The table lists this clonotype with many counts. The chain uses TRBV14 and TRBJ2-7; 8 bases line up with TRBD1. Trimming removed 4 bases from V and 0 bases from J; junction bases left unmatched: 5. The CDR3 extends over 15 amino acids. Germline CDR1 is SGHDN and CDR2 is FVKESK. In nucleotides, the CDR3 is TGTGCCAGCAGCCCTTGGACAGGGACCTCCTACGAGCAGTACTTC. Translating gives CASSPWTGTSYEQYF.

This clonotype was counted many times. The V and J genes are TRBV25-1 and TRBJ1-1; perhaps TRBD1 as D (6 bases). Trimming removed 2 bases from V and 0 bases from J, with 10 bases in between. The CDR3 loop spans 15 amino acids. Germline V CDR1 and CDR2: MGHDK, SYGVNS. The CDR3 DNA is TGTGCCAGCAGTGAAGGACGGGGGCTGAACACTGAAGCTTTCTTT. Protein: CASSEGRGLNTEAFF.

This clonotype was recorded at least ten times. V and J are TRBV28 and TRBJ1-1; D ambiguous. The germline CDR1 and CDR2 sequences are MDHEN and SYDVKM. This CDR3 region has 17 residues. The V end lost 2 bases, the J end lost 0 bases, and 16 bases lay between the germline ends. This CDR3 reads CASSLTRSGPVNTEAFF. In nucleotides, the CDR3 is TGTGCCAGCAGTTTAACCAGGTCCGGTCCCGTGAACACTGAAGCTTTCTTT.

This clonotype was found a few times. V usage is TRBV19 and J usage is TRBJ1-2; 7 bases are shared with TRBD1. The CDR3 runs to 15 residues. Germline lookup yields CDR1 LNHDA and CDR2 SQIVND (reference sequence). J gave up 5 bases and V 6 bases, and 12 bases lay outside the gene matches. DNA for the CDR3: TGTGCCAGTAGCTCAGGACAGGACCGGGGTTATGGCTACACCTTC. Amino acid sequence: CASSSGQDRGYGYTF.

At least ten counts were recorded for this clonotype. The V call is TRBV12-3 or TRBV12-4, the J call TRBJ1-5, with D possibly matching TRBD1 (6 bases). Trimming removed 6 bases from V and 3 bases from J, with 9 bases in between. CDR3 size: 13 residues. CDR3 region: CASSGGHNQPQHF. In nucleotides, the CDR3 is TGTGCCAGCAGCGGGGGACACAATCAGCCCCAGCATTTT.

This clonotype was observed a handful of times. The J gene is TRBJ1-4, the V gene TRBV19; D remains ambiguous. Between the trimmed V and J ends, which lost 7 bases and 4 bases, there was a span of 10 bases. The CDR3 totals 13 residues. Germline V gene sequence: CDR1 LNHDA, CDR2 SQIVND (reference sequence). As DNA, the CDR3 is TGTGCCAGTATGCGGGGTTATAATGAAAAACTGTTTTTT. Amino acids: CASMRGYNEKLFF.

This clonotype occurred a few times. The V call is TRBV7-9, the J call TRBJ2-1, with D possibly TRBD1 on 6 matching bases. The CDR3 has 15 residues. Germline CDR1 reads SEHNR; CDR2 reads FQNEAQ (reference sequence). The V and J ends lost 0 bases and 6 bases respectively, with 12 bases between them. The DNA for the CDR3 is TGTGCCAGCAGCTTAGCGATTATAGGGGGCAATGAGCAGTTCTTC. Translating gives CASSLAIIGGNEQFF.

This clonotype appeared many times. V and J are TRBV18 and TRBJ2-7; tentatively, D is TRBD2 (5 bases). Looked up from germline, CDR1 is KGHSH and CDR2 is LQKENI. Trimming removed 0 bases at V and 3 bases at J, with 15 bases between. The CDR3 has 16 amino acids. CDR3 region: CASSPPEDGKGYEQYF. Written as DNA, the CDR3 is TGTGCCAGCTCACCACCGGAGGACGGTAAGGGCTACGAGCAGTACTTC. Variable domain in full (rest from reference TRBV18 and TRBJ2-7): NAGVMQNPRHLVRRRGQEARLRCSPMKGHSHVYWYRQLPEEGLKFMVYLQKENIIDESGMPKERFSAEFPKEGPSILRIQQVVRGDSAAYFCASSPPEDGKGYEQYFGPGTRLTVT.

This chain connects TRBV20-1 to TRBJ1-1, with a possible D match to TRBD1 (6 bases). The germline V gene has CDR1 DFQATT and CDR2 SNEGSKA (reference sequence). Trimming cost V 5 bases and J 6 bases, with 16 bases left between them. The CDR3 totals 13 residues. CDR3 DNA: TGCAGTGCTTTACAGGGTTATGTTGCTGAAGCTTTCTTT. This translates into CSALQGYVAEAFF.

This clonotype was counted many times. V is TRBV12-3 or TRBV12-4 and J is TRBJ2-7; 7 nucleotides agree with TRBD2. The trim removed 5 bases at V and 2 bases at J, leaving 6 bases unmatched. There are 14 residues in the CDR3. The CDR3 DNA is TGTGCCAGCAGTCAACTAGCGCCCACCTACGAGCAGTACTTC. As protein: CASSQLAPTYEQYF.

The chain links TRBV12-3 or TRBV12-4 to TRBJ2-1; no firm D call. The ends were cut back, 5 bases at V and 8 bases at J, with 16 bases in the middle. The CDR3 consists of 14 residues. This chain's CDR3 is CASSAREGYHEQFF. CDR3 bases: TGTGCCAGCAGTGCGAGAGAAGGATATCATGAGCAGTTCTTC.

This clonotype was seen many times. V gene TRBV12-3 or TRBV12-4 combines with J gene TRBJ2-1; D possibly uses TRBD1 or TRBD2 (5 bases each). The CDR3 runs to 13 residues. V shed 6 bases and J shed 11 bases, with 17 bases lying between them. The CDR3: CASSAAIQGQQFF. The CDR3 DNA reads as TGTGCCAGCAGCGCAGCAATCCAGGGACAGCAGTTCTTC.

The chain employs TRBV6-5 and TRBJ2-7; 15 nucleotides match TRBD2. The V segment lost 0 bases and the J segment 9 bases; nucleotides outside the gene matches: 6. Germline V gene sequence: CDR1 MNHEY, CDR2 SVGAGI. CDR3 length: 16 amino acids. The CDR3: CASSYSGTSGRSPQYF. The CDR3 coding sequence is TGTGCCAGCAGTTACTCCGGGACTAGCGGGAGGTCTCCGCAGTACTTC.

This rearrangement joins TRBV9 to TRBJ2-2, with unresolved D. The CDR3 totals 15 residues. Germline V gene data show CDR1 as SGDLS and CDR2 as YYNGEE. Trimming removed 3 bases from V and 6 bases from J, with 15 bases in between. Written as DNA, the CDR3 is TGTGCCAGCAGCGCAATCGACCCCTCCCCCGGGGAGCTGTTTTTT. Its translation is CASSAIDPSPGELFF.

This clonotype was observed a few times. The chain carries TRBV29-1 and TRBJ2-7; D is uncertain. The CDR3 has 11 amino acids. CDR1 is SQVTM and CDR2 is ANQGSEA in the germline V gene. Trimming stripped 7 bases from V and 3 bases from J, with 10 bases between. The CDR3 loop is CSAGWGYEQYF. The DNA for the CDR3 is TGCAGCGCTGGGTGGGGCTACGAGCAGTACTTC.

This clonotype was counted only a few times. The chain is built from TRBV7-8 and TRBJ2-7; 9 nucleotides agree with TRBD2. The germline V gene encodes CDR1 SGHVS and CDR2 FQNEAQ. Trimming cost V 4 bases and J 4 bases; bases outside gene matches: 11. The CDR3 is 16 amino acids. CDR3 protein: CASSSYNSGSRYEQYF. CDR3 in DNA: TGTGCCAGCAGCTCCTATAATAGCGGGAGCCGTTACGAGCAGTACTTC. Full variable domain (remainder filled in from reference TRBV7-8 and TRBJ2-7): GAGVSQSPRYKVAKRGQDVALRCDPISGHVSLFWYQQALGQGPEFLTYFQNEAQLDKSGLPSDRFFAERPEGSVSTLKIQRTQQEDSAVYLCASSSYNSGSRYEQYFGPGTRLTVT.

The sample holds many counts of this clonotype. V and J are TRBV27 and TRBJ2-7, with TRBD2 as a possible D gene (5 bases). Per germline, CDR1 MNHEY and CDR2 SMNVEV (reference sequence). V was trimmed by 5 bases and J by 2 bases, leaving 16 bases between them. This CDR3 region has 15 residues. CDR3 DNA: TGTGCCAGCAGTCGACTACCAAGCGGAACCTACGAGCAGTACTTC. Its translation: CASSRLPSGTYEQYF.

At least ten counts were recorded for this clonotype. The chain combines TRBV12-3 or TRBV12-4 with TRBJ1-4; tentatively, D is TRBD1 (5 bases). This CDR3 is built from 15 residues. V dropped 5 bases and J dropped 4 bases, with 14 bases sitting between them. The CDR3 protein is CASSPRDGNNEKLFF. The CDR3 DNA sequence: TGTGCCAGCAGTCCGCGGGACGGGAATAATGAAAAACTGTTTTTT.

This clonotype was found many times. The CDR3 here is CASSFPRSETQYF. CDR3 coding DNA: TGTGCCAGCAGCTTCCCCCGGTCGGAGACCCAGTACTTC. The rearrangement joins TRBV7-9 to TRBJ2-5; D not certain. Germline V gives CDR1 SEHNR, CDR2 FQNEAQ (reference sequence). The CDR3 is 13 amino acids. V was pared by 3 bases and J by 5 bases, with 10 bases between.

This clonotype turned up a few times. The rearrangement uses TRBV5-8 and TRBJ2-5; TRBD1 aligns across 7 bases. With V trimmed by 0 bases and J by 12 bases, 5 bases remained unmatched. This CDR3 has 12 amino acids. Germline CDR1 is SGHTS and CDR2 is YDEGEE. CDR3 coding DNA: TGTGCCAGCAGCTTGGGAGGGGGCTGGGAGTACTTC. The encoded protein is CASSLGGGWEYF.